The present T cell receptor (beta chain) was sequenced within a study of T cells after yellow fever vaccination. In germline, CDR1 is SGHNT, CDR2 YYREEE (reference sequence). The CDR3 extends over 16 amino acids. The junction had 7 bases not matched to a gene; V was cut back by 3 bases and J by 7 bases. The sample holds many counts of this clonotype. TCRdb used MiXCR to reprocess the 5' RACE reads, holding one entry per CDR3 protein. Found here are 200,000 to 300,000 distinct CDR3 sequences, more than 3.5% of them singletons; the top ten hold about 19%. Material: PBMCs, obtained 15 days after the yellow fever booster vaccination. This receptor was identified in a man younger than 35 who received the YFV17D yellow fever vaccine. V is TRBV5-4 and J is TRBJ1-6, with 10 positions matching TRBD1. In nucleotides, the CDR3 is TGTGCCAGCAGCTCCAAGGGACAGGGGAGGAATTCACCCCTCCACTTT. Its translation is CASSSKGQGRNSPLHF.